This T cell receptor beta chain came from a study of blood T cell repertoires in COVID-19. Study-level background: Some COVID-19 samples were acute and others convalescent; all came from the United States, Italy and Spain. Nucleic acid was either cDNA or gDNA, and it came from T cells, B-cell-depleted T cells, or PBMCs.

Patients in Seattle were enrolled during active infection, then followed longitudinally. This clone was seen once. The V end was cut by 10 bases, the J end by 0 bases, with 16 bases between. This CDR3 has 15 residues. Germline lookup yields CDR1 MDHEN and CDR2 SYDVKM. Per the original data handling: Amplification of reference gene primers provided the estimated nucleated cell counts. Generated by immunoSEQ multiplex PCR, the TCRdb table keeps only in-frame clones and is missing some. The D gene and trimming were derived from the DNA, and the V and J assignments and clone size from that table. The data contain some 260,000 clones, over 75% of them singletons.

The material sequenced was peripheral blood. This clonotype was obtained from a woman between 65 and 79 years old with COVID-19, enrolled during active disease. The V and J genes are TRBV28 and TRBJ1-5; no firm D call. The CDR3 sequence is CATASDTSSNQPQHF. CDR3 sequence (DNA): TGTGCCACCGCCTCTGATACCAGTAGCAATCAGCCCCAGCATTTT.